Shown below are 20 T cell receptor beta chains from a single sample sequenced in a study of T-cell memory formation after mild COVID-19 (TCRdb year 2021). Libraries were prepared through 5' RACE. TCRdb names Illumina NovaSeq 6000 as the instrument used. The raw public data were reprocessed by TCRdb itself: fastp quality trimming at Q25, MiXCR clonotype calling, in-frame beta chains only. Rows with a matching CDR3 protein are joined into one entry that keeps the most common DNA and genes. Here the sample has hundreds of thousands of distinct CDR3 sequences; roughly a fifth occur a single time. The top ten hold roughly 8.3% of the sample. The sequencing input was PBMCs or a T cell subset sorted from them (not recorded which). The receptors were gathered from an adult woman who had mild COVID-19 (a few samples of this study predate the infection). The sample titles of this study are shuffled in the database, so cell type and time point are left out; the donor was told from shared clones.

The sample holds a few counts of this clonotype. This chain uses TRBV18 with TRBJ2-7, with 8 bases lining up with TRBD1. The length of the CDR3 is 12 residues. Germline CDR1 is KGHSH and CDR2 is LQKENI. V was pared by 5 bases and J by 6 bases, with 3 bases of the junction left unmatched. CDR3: CASSKTGAEQYF. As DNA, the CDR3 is TGTGCCAGCTCAAAGACAGGGGCCGAGCAGTACTTC.

The CDR3 nucleotides are TGTGCCAGCAGATCCGGGACAGGGACTGAAAAACTGTTTTTT. It yields the protein CASRSGTGTEKLFF. The chain employs TRBV12-3 or TRBV12-4 and TRBJ1-4; 9 bases are a match to TRBD1. The CDR3 has 14 amino acids. The V segment lost 6 bases and the J segment 7 bases; nucleotides outside the gene matches: 6.

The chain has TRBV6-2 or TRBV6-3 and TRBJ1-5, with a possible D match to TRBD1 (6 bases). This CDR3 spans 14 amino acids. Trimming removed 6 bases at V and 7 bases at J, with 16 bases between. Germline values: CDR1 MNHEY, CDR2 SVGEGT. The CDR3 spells CASSEQGSAQPQHF. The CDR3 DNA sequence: TGTGCCAGCAGCGAACAGGGCTCGGCGCAGCCCCAGCATTTT.

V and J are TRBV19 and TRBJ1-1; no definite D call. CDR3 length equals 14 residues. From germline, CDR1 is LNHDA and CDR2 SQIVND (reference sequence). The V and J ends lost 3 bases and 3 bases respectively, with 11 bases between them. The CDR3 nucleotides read TGTGCCAGTAGTATGCTTGGCACATACACTGAAGCTTTCTTT. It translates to CASSMLGTYTEAFF.

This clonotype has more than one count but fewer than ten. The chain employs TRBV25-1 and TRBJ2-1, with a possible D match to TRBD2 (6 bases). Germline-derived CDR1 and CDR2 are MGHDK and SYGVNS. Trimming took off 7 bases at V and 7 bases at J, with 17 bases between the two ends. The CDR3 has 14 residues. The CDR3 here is CASNQGARGNEQFF. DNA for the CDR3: TGTGCCAGCAATCAGGGTGCCCGGGGGAATGAGCAGTTCTTC.

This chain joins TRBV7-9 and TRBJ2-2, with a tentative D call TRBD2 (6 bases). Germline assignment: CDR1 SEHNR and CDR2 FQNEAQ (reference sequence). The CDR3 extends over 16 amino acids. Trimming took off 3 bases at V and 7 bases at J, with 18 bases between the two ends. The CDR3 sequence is CASSLIHSGRGGELFF. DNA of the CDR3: TGTGCCAGCAGCTTGATACATAGCGGCCGGGGCGGGGAGCTGTTTTTT.

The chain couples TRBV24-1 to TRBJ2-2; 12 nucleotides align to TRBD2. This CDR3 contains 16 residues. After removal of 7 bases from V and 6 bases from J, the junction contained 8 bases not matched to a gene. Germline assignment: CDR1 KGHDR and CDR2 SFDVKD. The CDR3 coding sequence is TGTGCCACCAGCGAAACCGGGACTAGCGGGCCCGGGGAGCTGTTTTTT. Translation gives CATSETGTSGPGELFF.

CDR3: CASSLSTSQVNEQFF. The CDR3 DNA reads TGTGCCAGCAGCTTGTCGACTAGTCAGGTCAATGAGCAGTTCTTC. The genes are TRBV7-8 and TRBJ2-1, with a tentative D call TRBD2 (6 bases). V was pared by 3 bases and J by 6 bases, with 15 bases between. The length of the CDR3 is 15 residues. CDR1 is SGHVS and CDR2 is FQNEAQ in the germline V gene.

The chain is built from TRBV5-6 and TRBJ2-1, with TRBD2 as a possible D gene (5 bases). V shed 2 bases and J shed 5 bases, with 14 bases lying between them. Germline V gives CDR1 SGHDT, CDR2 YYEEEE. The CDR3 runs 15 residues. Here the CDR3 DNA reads TGTGCCAGCAGCTTACATGGGATCGGGGACAATGAGCAGTTCTTC. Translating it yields CASSLHGIGDNEQFF.

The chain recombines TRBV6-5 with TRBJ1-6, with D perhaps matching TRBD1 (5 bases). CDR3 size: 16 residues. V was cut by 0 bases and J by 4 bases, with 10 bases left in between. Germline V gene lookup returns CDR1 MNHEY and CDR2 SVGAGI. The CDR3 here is CASSYSRDRYNSPLHF. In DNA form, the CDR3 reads TGTGCCAGCAGTTACTCGAGAGACAGATATAATTCACCCCTCCACTTT.

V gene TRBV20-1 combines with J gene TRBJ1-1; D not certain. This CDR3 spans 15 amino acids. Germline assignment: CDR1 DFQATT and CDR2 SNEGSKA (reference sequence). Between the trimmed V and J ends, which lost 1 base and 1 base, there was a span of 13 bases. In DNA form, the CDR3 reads TGCAGTGCTAGAGCTTTTTCCAGCCGGAACACTGAAGCTTTCTTT. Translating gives CSARAFSSRNTEAFF.

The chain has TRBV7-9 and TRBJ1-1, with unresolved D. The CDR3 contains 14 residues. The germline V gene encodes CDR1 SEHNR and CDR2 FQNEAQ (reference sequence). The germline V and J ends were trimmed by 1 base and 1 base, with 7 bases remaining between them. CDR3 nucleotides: TGTGCCAGCAGCTTAGATACAAGGAACACTGAAGCTTTCTTT. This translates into CASSLDTRNTEAFF.

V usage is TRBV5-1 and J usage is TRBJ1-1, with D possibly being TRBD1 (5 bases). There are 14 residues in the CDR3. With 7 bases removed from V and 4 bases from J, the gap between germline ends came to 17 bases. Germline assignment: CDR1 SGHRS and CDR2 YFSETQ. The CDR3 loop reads CASWGGAFPTEAFF. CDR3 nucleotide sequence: TGCGCCAGCTGGGGAGGGGCCTTTCCCACTGAAGCTTTCTTT.

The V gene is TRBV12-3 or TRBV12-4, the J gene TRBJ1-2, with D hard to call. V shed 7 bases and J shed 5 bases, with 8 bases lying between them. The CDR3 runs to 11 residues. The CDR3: CASTPGYGYTF. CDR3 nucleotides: TGTGCCAGCACCCCCGGGTATGGCTACACCTTC.

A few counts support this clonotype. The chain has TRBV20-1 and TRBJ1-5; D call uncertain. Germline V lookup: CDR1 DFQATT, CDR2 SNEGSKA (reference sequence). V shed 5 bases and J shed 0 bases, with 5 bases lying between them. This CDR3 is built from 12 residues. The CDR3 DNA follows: TGCAGTGCTCTTTATAGCAATCAGCCCCAGCATTTT. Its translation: CSALYSNQPQHF.

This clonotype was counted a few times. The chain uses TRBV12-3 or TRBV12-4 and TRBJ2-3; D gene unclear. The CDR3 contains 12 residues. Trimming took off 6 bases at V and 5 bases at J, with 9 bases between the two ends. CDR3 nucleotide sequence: TGTGCCAGCAGCCCCGAGGAAGATACGCAGTATTTT. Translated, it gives CASSPEEDTQYF.

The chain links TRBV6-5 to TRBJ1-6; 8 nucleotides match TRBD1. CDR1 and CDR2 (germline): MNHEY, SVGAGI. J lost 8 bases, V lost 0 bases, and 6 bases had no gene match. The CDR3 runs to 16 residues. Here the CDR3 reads CASSYSSGGNYSPLHF. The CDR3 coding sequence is TGTGCCAGCAGTTACTCGTCAGGGGGCAATTATTCACCCCTCCACTTT.

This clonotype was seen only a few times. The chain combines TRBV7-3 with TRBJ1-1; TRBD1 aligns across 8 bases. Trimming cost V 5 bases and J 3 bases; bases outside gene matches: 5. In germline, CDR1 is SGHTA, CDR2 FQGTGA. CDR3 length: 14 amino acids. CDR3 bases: TGTGCCAGCAGCCGCACAGGGGGGCACACTGAAGCTTTCTTT. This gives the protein CASSRTGGHTEAFF.

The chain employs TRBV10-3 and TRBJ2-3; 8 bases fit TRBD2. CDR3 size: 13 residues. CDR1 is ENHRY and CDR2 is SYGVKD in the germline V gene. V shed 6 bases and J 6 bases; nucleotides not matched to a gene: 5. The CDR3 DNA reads TGTGCCATCAGAACGGGGGGGCCGGATACGCAGTATTTT. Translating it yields CAIRTGGPDTQYF.

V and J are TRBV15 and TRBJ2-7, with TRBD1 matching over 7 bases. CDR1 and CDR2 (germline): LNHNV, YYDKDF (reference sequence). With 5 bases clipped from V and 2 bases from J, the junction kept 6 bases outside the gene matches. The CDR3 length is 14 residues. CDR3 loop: CATSHGTETYEQYF. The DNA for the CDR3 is TGTGCCACCAGCCACGGGACAGAAACCTACGAGCAGTACTTC.